This T cell receptor beta chain comes out of a study of radiotherapy plus CTLA-4 blockade in lung cancer. V lost 4 bases, J lost 3 bases, and 7 bases lay in between. CDR1 is GTSNPN, CDR2 SVGIG, per germline (reference sequence). The length of the CDR3 is 12 residues. This clone was seen only a few times. Its antigen remains unidentified. Study outcomes and limitations: The best prediction of response reportedly came from early blood T cell clone dynamics, with interferon-beta. Tumor-origin TCR clones grew in blood after radiotherapy plus ipilimumab.

The table came from immunoSEQ multiplex PCR; TCRdb's copy has only in-frame clones and leaves some out. The top ten hold approximately 4.7% of the sample, which has about 120,000 clones, 78% seen once. The material sequenced was peripheral blood, taken from a patient treated with radiotherapy plus ipilimumab. The V call is TRBV30, the J call TRBJ1-3; D not resolved. This TCR came from a human donor with non-small cell lung cancer who had a partial response to radiotherapy plus ipilimumab. The CDR3 loop reads CAWKRVGNTIYF. Here the CDR3 DNA reads TGTGCCTGGAAGCGGGTTGGAAACACCATATATTTT.